Sequencing of this TCR beta chain was carried out in a study of blood T cells in healthy people across ages. Per sample, at least 5.5 micrograms of total RNA were extracted. This CDR3 is 13 amino acids long. V was clipped by 4 bases and J by 5 bases, with 12 bases between them. Using a J-beta primer mix together with a sample-barcoded 5' primer, a second PCR was run for about 6 to 11 cycles. From the 5' RACE reads, TCRdb called clonotypes with MiXCR, one entry per CDR3 protein. This sample has approximately 690,000 distinct CDR3 sequences, with 35% to 50% found just once. Study findings and constraints: CMV infection status of these donors was not known.

To note about this clonotype: No antigen is known for it.

The rearrangement uses TRBV12-3 or TRBV12-4 and TRBJ2-7; D may be TRBD1 or TRBD2 (5 bases each). The sample consisted of blood. The clonotype originates from a man older than 75 in good health. The CDR3 DNA reads TGTGCCAGCAGTTCAGGGAGTGACCACGAGCAGTACTTC. This sequence encodes CASSSGSDHEQYF.